The 26 T cell receptor beta chains below come from one sample, sequenced in a study of CD8 T cells in ankylosing spondylitis. Study-level points and caveats: One TCR beta motif, made up of fewer than 10 highly homologous variants, appeared characteristic of ankylosing spondylitis blood.

These receptors are not linked to any known antigen. TCRdb passed the 5' RACE reads through MiXCR, listing each CDR3 protein once. The sample lists 200,000 to 250,000 distinct CDR3 sequences; approximately 20% were seen once. The source material was blood, either unsorted or a sorted T cell fraction (not recorded which). The receptors stem from a male donor with ankylosing spondylitis.

In this sample, this clonotype turned up many times. The chain employs TRBV20-1 and TRBJ2-7, with D perhaps TRBD1 (6 bases). Germline-derived CDR1 and CDR2 are DFQATT and SNEGSKA (reference sequence). The CDR3 consists of 14 residues. With 4 bases removed from V and 3 bases from J, the gap between germline ends came to 16 bases. CDR3 coding DNA: TGCAGTGCTAACAGGGAAGAGGGTCTCTACGAGCAGTACTTC. Translating gives CSANREEGLYEQYF.

The chain couples TRBV19 to TRBJ1-5; D is unclear. Germline CDR1 and CDR2: LNHDA and SQIVND (reference sequence). The CDR3 is 14 residues long. The V and J ends lost 2 bases and 5 bases respectively, with 10 bases between them. In DNA form, the CDR3 reads TGTGCCAGTAGTATATCTCTCTCGTATCAGCCCCAGCATTTT. Translating gives CASSISLSYQPQHF.

This clonotype was counted between two and nine times. The J gene is TRBJ1-1, the V gene TRBV20-1; the D gene is possibly TRBD1 (6 bases). CDR1 is DFQATT and CDR2 is SNEGSKA in the germline V gene (reference sequence). This CDR3 spans 13 amino acids. V dropped 0 bases and J dropped 8 bases, with 13 bases sitting between them. CDR3 region: CSAREAFGQEAFF. The CDR3 region has the DNA TGCAGTGCTAGAGAAGCTTTTGGACAGGAAGCTTTCTTT.

V and J are TRBV2 and TRBJ2-2; TRBD2 matches at 8 bases. The CDR3 totals 18 residues. CDR1 is SNHLY, CDR2 FYNNEI, per germline. Trimming took 4 bases from V and 4 from J; bases not matched to a gene: 14. CDR3 nucleotide sequence: TGTGCCAGCAGTGTCAGGGAAGGAGCGGGGGCCCTCACCGGGGAGCTGTTTTTT. Residues: CASSVREGAGALTGELFF.

The sample holds a few counts of this clonotype. The chain links TRBV20-1 to TRBJ2-7; 10 bases are shared with TRBD2. J was trimmed by 0 bases and V by 5 bases; bases with no gene match: 10. The CDR3 is 16 residues long. Germline V gene lookup returns CDR1 DFQATT and CDR2 SNEGSKA (reference sequence). As DNA, the CDR3 is TGCAGTGCTGAATTACTAGCGGGAATACCCTCCTACGAGCAGTACTTC. It encodes CSAELLAGIPSYEQYF.

This chain links TRBV19 with TRBJ2-7, with 7 bases that match TRBD1. CDR3 length: 14 amino acids. Germline V gene sequence: CDR1 LNHDA, CDR2 SQIVND (reference sequence). Trimming took 5 bases from V and 5 from J; bases not matched to a gene: 9. The chain's CDR3 is CASSPDRDSHEQYF. The CDR3 DNA follows: TGTGCCAGTAGTCCGGACCGGGACAGCCACGAGCAGTACTTC.

This clonotype showed up many times. This rearrangement joins TRBV20-1 to TRBJ1-1; weak D call: TRBD1 (6 bases). With 4 bases removed from V and 3 bases from J, the gap between germline ends came to 15 bases. Per germline, CDR1 DFQATT and CDR2 SNEGSKA (reference sequence). The CDR3 has 14 amino acids. The CDR3 spells CSATQGSGHTEAFF. The CDR3 DNA reads TGCAGTGCTACCCAGGGGTCGGGTCACACTGAAGCTTTCTTT.

This clonotype was observed a few times. The chain recombines TRBV11-1 with TRBJ2-7; tentatively, D is TRBD2 (6 bases). Germline CDR1 reads SGHAT; CDR2 reads FQDESV (reference sequence). This CDR3 is 15 amino acids long. V lost 0 bases and J 5 bases, leaving 14 bases between the germline ends. CDR3 sequence: CASSLAPGGFDEQYF. Here the CDR3 DNA reads TGTGCCAGCAGCTTAGCCCCCGGGGGTTTCGACGAGCAGTACTTC.

J is TRBJ1-1 and V is TRBV12-3 or TRBV12-4; D uncertain. The CDR3 has 14 residues. The V and J ends lost 8 bases and 5 bases respectively, with 18 bases between them. The CDR3 region has the DNA TGTGCCAGCCGTCCCGATTGGGGTGGAACTGAAGCTTTCTTT. It codes for CASRPDWGGTEAFF.

This clonotype was counted only a few times. The chain combines TRBV15 with TRBJ2-3; unclear D gene. Germline V gene data show CDR1 as LNHNV and CDR2 as YYDKDF (reference sequence). This CDR3 is 12 amino acids long. V lost 5 bases and J 0 bases, leaving 3 bases between the germline ends. CDR3 protein: CATSASTDTQYF. The CDR3 nucleotides are TGTGCCACCAGCGCAAGCACAGATACGCAGTATTTT.

This clonotype was counted a few times. The chain joins TRBV9 to TRBJ2-1; perhaps TRBD1 as D (6 bases). V lost 3 bases, J lost 0 bases, and 13 bases lay in between. CDR1 is SGDLS and CDR2 is YYNGEE in the germline V gene. The CDR3 sequence is 16 residues long. CDR3 sequence reads: CASSAETGSSYNEQFF. CDR3 nucleotide sequence: TGTGCCAGCAGCGCCGAAACAGGGAGCTCCTACAATGAGCAGTTCTTC.

This clonotype was detected only a few times. The V and J genes are TRBV20-1 and TRBJ2-3, with 7 bases fitting TRBD2. The V segment lost 5 bases and the J segment 4 bases; nucleotides outside the gene matches: 18. The CDR3 spans 17 residues. The germline CDR1 and CDR2 sequences are DFQATT and SNEGSKA (reference sequence). CDR3 sequence: CSAPPQKETSFADTQYF. In DNA form, the CDR3 reads TGCAGTGCTCCCCCACAAAAAGAGACTAGCTTCGCAGATACGCAGTATTTT.

V usage is TRBV12-3 or TRBV12-4 and J usage is TRBJ1-1; 7 nucleotides line up with TRBD1. The CDR3 length is 13 residues. After removal of 10 bases from V and 5 bases from J, the junction contained 10 bases not matched to a gene. CDR3 protein: CATRPPGGTEAFF. The CDR3 DNA is TGTGCCACTCGTCCTCCAGGGGGGACTGAAGCTTTCTTT.

In this sample, this clonotype turned up a few times. V usage is TRBV6-5 and J usage is TRBJ1-1, with D possibly TRBD1 on 5 matching bases. V lost 4 bases and J lost 6, with 21 bases in between. The length of the CDR3 is 16 residues. Germline V CDR1 and CDR2: MNHEY, SVGAGI. CDR3 DNA sequence: TGTGCCAGCAGTTCCTTCACCGGGACTTCGGGGGCTGAAGCTTTCTTT. Its protein is CASSSFTGTSGAEAFF.

The chain employs TRBV12-3 or TRBV12-4 and TRBJ2-1, with D perhaps assigned TRBD1 or TRBD2 (5 bases each). The CDR3 is 16 residues long. V was clipped by 2 bases and J by 2 bases, with 13 bases between them. This chain's CDR3 is CASSLYGASAYNEQFF. The CDR3 region has the DNA TGTGCCAGCAGTTTATACGGGGCTTCGGCCTACAATGAGCAGTTCTTC.

This CDR3 is CSARDWGGADENEKLFF. The CDR3 coding sequence is TGCAGTGCTAGAGATTGGGGGGGGGCGGATGAGAATGAAAAACTGTTTTTT. The rearrangement uses TRBV20-1 and TRBJ1-4, with a tentative D call TRBD1 (6 bases). The CDR3 totals 17 residues. CDR1 and CDR2 (germline): DFQATT, SNEGSKA (reference sequence). V was cut by 0 bases and J by 5 bases, with 19 bases left in between.

This clonotype has just a few counts. This chain uses TRBV4-3 with TRBJ2-2; D unresolved. The CDR3 loop spans 14 amino acids. Germline loops: CDR1 LGHNA, CDR2 YSLEER. Between the trimmed V and J ends, which lost 1 base and 2 bases, there was a span of 5 bases. CDR3 nucleotide sequence: TGCGCCAGCAGCCAAGCCAGAAACACCGGGGAGCTGTTTTTT. It specifies CASSQARNTGELFF.

This clonotype has only a few counts. V is TRBV20-1 and J is TRBJ2-7; D possibly uses TRBD1 or TRBD2 (6 bases each). Germline loops: CDR1 DFQATT, CDR2 SNEGSKA (reference sequence). Between the trimmed V and J ends, which lost 1 base and 7 bases, there was a span of 8 bases. The CDR3 runs to 11 residues. Here the CDR3 reads CSARGGAEQYF. In DNA form, the CDR3 reads TGCAGTGCTAGAGGGGGGGCTGAGCAGTACTTC.

This clonotype was picked up many times. The chain joins TRBV12-3 or TRBV12-4 to TRBJ2-2; perhaps TRBD1 as D (5 bases). The CDR3 covers 13 residues. V was clipped by 6 bases and J by 5 bases, with 10 bases between them. The DNA of the CDR3 is TGTGCCAGCAGCCTCAGGGTAACCGGGGAGCTGTTTTTT. Its protein is CASSLRVTGELFF.

The chain combines TRBV9 with TRBJ2-2, with 12 positions matching TRBD2. After removal of 3 bases from V and 8 bases from J, the junction contained 11 bases not matched to a gene. This CDR3 comprises 17 residues. From germline, CDR1 is SGDLS and CDR2 YYNGEE. DNA of the CDR3: TGTGCCAGCAGCGGAGGGCTAGCGGGAGGGCCTTATGGGGAGCTGTTTTTT. It codes for CASSGGLAGGPYGELFF.

This clonotype was observed at least ten times. V and J are TRBV12-3 or TRBV12-4 and TRBJ2-1; 8 bases map to TRBD2. Trimming cost V 7 bases and J 6 bases; bases outside gene matches: 11. The CDR3 covers 15 residues. Written as DNA, the CDR3 is TGTGCCAGCATTTTTACGGGACTAGGGGGCAATGAGCAGTTCTTC. Protein product: CASIFTGLGGNEQFF.

The rearrangement joins TRBV20-1 to TRBJ2-2; 7 bases map to TRBD1. V lost 5 bases to trimming and J lost 3 bases; unmatched junction nucleotides: 6. The CDR3 contains 14 residues. CDR1 and CDR2 (germline): DFQATT, SNEGSKA (reference sequence). The CDR3 nucleotides are TGCAGTGCTCCTCCGGACAGGTACACCGGGGAGCTGTTTTTT. It translates to CSAPPDRYTGELFF.

The chain recombines TRBV12-3 or TRBV12-4 with TRBJ1-5; D is undetermined. The germline V and J ends were trimmed by 7 bases and 4 bases, with 11 bases remaining between them. This CDR3 region has 13 residues. CDR3 DNA sequence: TGTGCCAGCACCGAGGACGGGAATCAGCCCCAGCATTTT. It translates to CASTEDGNQPQHF.

The genes are TRBV4-2 and TRBJ2-7, with TRBD1 identical over 10 bases. The germline V gene has CDR1 LGHNA and CDR2 YNFKEQ. Unmatched junction bases numbered 4, after V lost 3 bases and J lost 2 bases. The CDR3 has 15 residues. The CDR3 coding sequence is TGTGCCAGCAGCCACCACGGGACAGGGGCCTACGAGCAGTACTTC. Its translation is CASSHHGTGAYEQYF.

The gene calls are TRBV5-1 and TRBJ2-3, with D maybe TRBD2 (5 bases). The CDR3 loop spans 16 amino acids. The V end was cut by 4 bases, the J end by 0 bases, with 15 bases between. Germline loops: CDR1 SGHRS, CDR2 YFSETQ. The CDR3 here is CASSPYSGPSTDTQYF. DNA for the CDR3: TGCGCCAGCAGCCCTTACAGCGGCCCTAGCACAGATACGCAGTATTTT. The full variable domain, its missing parts supplied by reference TRBV5-1 and TRBJ2-3, is KAGVTQTPRYLIKTRGQQVTLSCSPISGHRSVSWYQQTPGQGLQFLFEYFSETQRNKGNFPGRFSGRQFSNSRSEMNVSTLELGDSALYLCASSPYSGPSTDTQYFGPGTRLTVL.

The rearrangement joins TRBV7-3 to TRBJ2-1; D is ambiguous. Trimming shortened V by 2 bases and J by 2 bases, and 7 bases separated the two germline ends. The CDR3 runs to 14 residues. Germline loops: CDR1 SGHTA, CDR2 FQGTGA. The CDR3 DNA is TGTGCCAGCAGCTTATTGGGTCCCTACAATGAGCAGTTCTTC. It yields the protein CASSLLGPYNEQFF.